Below, 14 T cell receptor beta chains from the same sample are listed, as sequenced in a study of cytomegalovirus exposure and HLA in healthy donors. The PCR ran on 60 Vbeta and 13 Jbeta primers. Sequencing used immunoSEQ multiplex PCR; TCRdb keeps in-frame clones, though not all of them. The sample consists of about 130,000 clones, around four fifths of them appearing once. The sequenced material came from PBMCs. Receptors originate from a human donor in good health.

The CDR3 region is CASSQTTGGRNQPQHF. The CDR3 region has the DNA TGTGCCAGCAGCCAAACGACAGGGGGCAGGAATCAGCCCCAGCATTTT. V is TRBV4-2 and J is TRBJ1-5; 10 bases fit TRBD1. The CDR3 is 16 residues long. Germline assignment: CDR1 LGHNA and CDR2 YNFKEQ. V shed 2 bases and J 4 bases; nucleotides not matched to a gene: 5.

For the CDR3, the DNA is TGTGCCAGCAGAAAGGCGGGTACAAATGAAAAACTGTTTTTT. Its translation is CASRKAGTNEKLFF. J is TRBJ1-4 and V is TRBV28, with D unclear. The CDR3 loop spans 14 amino acids. CDR1 MDHEN and CDR2 SYDVKM come from the germline V gene. Trimming left V 6 bases short and J 5 bases short, with 13 bases between.

The CDR3 nucleotides are TGTGCCAGTAGAAGGACTAGCGGGGGCCTAGGGTATGAGCAGTTCTTC. Protein sequence: CASRRTSGGLGYEQFF. The chain links TRBV19 to TRBJ2-1; 13 bases fit TRBD2. V was pared by 6 bases and J by 8 bases, with 10 bases of the junction left unmatched. This CDR3 is built from 16 residues. Germline-derived CDR1 and CDR2 are LNHDA and SQIVND (reference sequence).

The gene calls are TRBV10-3 and TRBJ2-6; 7 bases fit TRBD1. There are 15 residues in the CDR3. CDR1 ENHRY and CDR2 SYGVKD come from the germline V gene. The J segment lost 0 bases and the V segment lost 10 bases, leaving 6 bases of the junction unmatched. CDR3 region: CATRDSLSGANVLTF. The CDR3 region has the DNA TGTGCCACCCGGGACAGCCTCTCTGGGGCCAACGTCCTGACTTTC.

The chain has TRBV9 and TRBJ2-3; a weak D match, TRBD2 (6 bases). Germline lookup yields CDR1 SGDLS and CDR2 YYNGEE. The CDR3 totals 16 residues. V was trimmed by 3 bases and J by 0 bases, leaving 14 bases between them. Written as DNA, the CDR3 is TGTGCCAGCAGCGAGGGCGTAGCGGCTAGCACAGATACGCAGTATTTT. Translated: CASSEGVAASTDTQYF.

The chain couples TRBV9 to TRBJ2-7, with D hard to call. The CDR3 length is 14 residues. V shed 2 bases and J shed 6 bases, with 15 bases lying between them. Germline V gene lookup returns CDR1 SGDLS and CDR2 YYNGEE. CDR3: CASSVAGASVEQYF. For the CDR3, the DNA is TGTGCCAGCAGCGTCGCTGGAGCATCGGTCGAGCAGTACTTC.

V and J are TRBV6-5 and TRBJ1-1; no reliable D call. The V end lost 0 bases, the J end lost 0 bases, and 11 bases lay between the germline ends. CDR3 length: 16 residues. CDR1 is MNHEY and CDR2 is SVGAGI in the germline V gene. As DNA, the CDR3 is TGTGCCAGCAGTTACTCACCCATCCCTATGAACACTGAAGCTTTCTTT. It yields the protein CASSYSPIPMNTEAFF.

The V gene is TRBV5-5, the J gene TRBJ1-1, with a weak D call TRBD1 (6 bases). The CDR3 consists of 14 residues. Germline CDR1 reads SGHKS; CDR2 reads YYEKEE (reference sequence). V shed 1 base and J shed 0 bases, with 7 bases lying between them. The CDR3 coding sequence is TGTGCCAGCAGCTTGCAGGGGATGAACACTGAAGCTTTCTTT. It yields the protein CASSLQGMNTEAFF.

The chain is built from TRBV7-2 and TRBJ1-1; D is possibly TRBD1 (6 bases). With 3 bases removed from V and 11 bases from J, the gap between germline ends came to 19 bases. Germline CDR1 reads SGHTA; CDR2 reads FQGNSA. There are 14 residues in the CDR3. The CDR3: CASSFSETGGGAFF. DNA of the CDR3: TGTGCCAGCAGCTTTTCCGAGACAGGCGGGGGGGCTTTCTTT.

The chain has TRBV9 and TRBJ2-3, with 10 bases matching TRBD2. Germline V gives CDR1 SGDLS, CDR2 YYNGEE. The CDR3 totals 17 residues. V lost 0 bases and J lost 1; bases outside the gene matches: 5. The CDR3 DNA reads as TGTGCCAGCAGCGTAGCGGTTGGACTAGCGGGCACAGATACGCAGTATTTT. This translates into CASSVAVGLAGTDTQYF.

This chain uses TRBV6-5 with TRBJ2-7; D is perhaps TRBD1 (6 bases). CDR3 length: 14 residues. The V end lost 2 bases, the J end lost 1 base, and 9 bases lay between the germline ends. Germline CDR1 and CDR2: MNHEY and SVGAGI. CDR3 bases: TGTGCCAGCAGTTACGCAGGACAGTCCTACGAGCAGTACTTC. The encoded protein is CASSYAGQSYEQYF.

This clone was seen a single time. V usage is TRBV6-6 and J usage is TRBJ2-4; 10 nucleotides agree with TRBD1. The CDR3 is 15 amino acids. The V segment lost 7 bases and the J segment 5 bases; nucleotides outside the gene matches: 8. Germline CDR1 MNHNY, CDR2 SVGAGI (reference sequence). This chain's CDR3 is CASNWDRGTQNIQYF. The CDR3, as DNA: TGTGCCAGCAACTGGGACAGGGGCACCCAAAACATTCAGTACTTC.

This clone was detected only a few times. The CDR3 protein is CASSPRDNEQFF. The DNA for the CDR3 is TGTGCCAGCAGCCCCAGGGACAATGAGCAGTTCTTC. The chain joins TRBV5-8 to TRBJ2-1; D may be TRBD1 (5 bases). Trimming left V 4 bases short and J 5 bases short, with 7 bases between. This CDR3 region has 12 residues. CDR1 and CDR2 (germline): SGHTS, YDEGEE.

This chain links TRBV29-1 with TRBJ2-7; 10 bases line up with TRBD1. This CDR3 is built from 12 residues. After removal of 5 bases from V and 6 bases from J, the junction contained 4 bases not matched to a gene. Germline values: CDR1 SQVTM, CDR2 ANQGSEA. CDR3 residues: CSVRTGGIEQYF. Here the CDR3 DNA reads TGCAGCGTTCGGACAGGGGGTATCGAGCAGTACTTC.